This record concerns one T cell receptor (beta chain) sequence. This entry comes from a study of blood T cell repertoires in COVID-19. Across the study: Italy, Spain and the United States were the sources of the convalescent and acute COVID-19 samples. From T cells, B-cell-depleted T cells, or PBMCs came the material, which was cDNA or gDNA.

As handled by the study authors: Amplification with reference gene primers provided the estimates of nucleated cell counts. TCRdb keeps only in-frame clones here, not all; method: immunoSEQ multiplex PCR. V and J calls plus clone size are reproduced from that table; the DNA served to infer D and trimming. The data contain hundreds of thousands of clones, 80% to 90% of them singletons. Sequencing was carried out using peripheral blood. The clonotype originates from a man aged 45-65 years with acute or convalescent COVID-19.

CDR3 nucleotide sequence: TGTGCCAGCAGCCATGGGACATATGAGCAGTTCTTC. This sequence encodes CASSHGTYEQFF. The chain employs TRBV7-9 and TRBJ2-1; D is possibly TRBD1 (6 bases). Germline assignment: CDR1 SEHNR and CDR2 FQNEAQ (reference sequence). V was cut by 5 bases and J by 8 bases, with 10 bases left in between. The CDR3 is 12 amino acids. Drawing the rest from reference TRBV7-9 and TRBJ2-1, the complete variable domain is DTGVSQNPRHKITKRGQNVTFRCDPISEHNRLYWYRQTLGQGPEFLTYFQNEAQLEKSRLLSDRFSAERPKGSFSTLEIQRTEQGDSAMYLCASSHGTYEQFFGPGTRLTVL.